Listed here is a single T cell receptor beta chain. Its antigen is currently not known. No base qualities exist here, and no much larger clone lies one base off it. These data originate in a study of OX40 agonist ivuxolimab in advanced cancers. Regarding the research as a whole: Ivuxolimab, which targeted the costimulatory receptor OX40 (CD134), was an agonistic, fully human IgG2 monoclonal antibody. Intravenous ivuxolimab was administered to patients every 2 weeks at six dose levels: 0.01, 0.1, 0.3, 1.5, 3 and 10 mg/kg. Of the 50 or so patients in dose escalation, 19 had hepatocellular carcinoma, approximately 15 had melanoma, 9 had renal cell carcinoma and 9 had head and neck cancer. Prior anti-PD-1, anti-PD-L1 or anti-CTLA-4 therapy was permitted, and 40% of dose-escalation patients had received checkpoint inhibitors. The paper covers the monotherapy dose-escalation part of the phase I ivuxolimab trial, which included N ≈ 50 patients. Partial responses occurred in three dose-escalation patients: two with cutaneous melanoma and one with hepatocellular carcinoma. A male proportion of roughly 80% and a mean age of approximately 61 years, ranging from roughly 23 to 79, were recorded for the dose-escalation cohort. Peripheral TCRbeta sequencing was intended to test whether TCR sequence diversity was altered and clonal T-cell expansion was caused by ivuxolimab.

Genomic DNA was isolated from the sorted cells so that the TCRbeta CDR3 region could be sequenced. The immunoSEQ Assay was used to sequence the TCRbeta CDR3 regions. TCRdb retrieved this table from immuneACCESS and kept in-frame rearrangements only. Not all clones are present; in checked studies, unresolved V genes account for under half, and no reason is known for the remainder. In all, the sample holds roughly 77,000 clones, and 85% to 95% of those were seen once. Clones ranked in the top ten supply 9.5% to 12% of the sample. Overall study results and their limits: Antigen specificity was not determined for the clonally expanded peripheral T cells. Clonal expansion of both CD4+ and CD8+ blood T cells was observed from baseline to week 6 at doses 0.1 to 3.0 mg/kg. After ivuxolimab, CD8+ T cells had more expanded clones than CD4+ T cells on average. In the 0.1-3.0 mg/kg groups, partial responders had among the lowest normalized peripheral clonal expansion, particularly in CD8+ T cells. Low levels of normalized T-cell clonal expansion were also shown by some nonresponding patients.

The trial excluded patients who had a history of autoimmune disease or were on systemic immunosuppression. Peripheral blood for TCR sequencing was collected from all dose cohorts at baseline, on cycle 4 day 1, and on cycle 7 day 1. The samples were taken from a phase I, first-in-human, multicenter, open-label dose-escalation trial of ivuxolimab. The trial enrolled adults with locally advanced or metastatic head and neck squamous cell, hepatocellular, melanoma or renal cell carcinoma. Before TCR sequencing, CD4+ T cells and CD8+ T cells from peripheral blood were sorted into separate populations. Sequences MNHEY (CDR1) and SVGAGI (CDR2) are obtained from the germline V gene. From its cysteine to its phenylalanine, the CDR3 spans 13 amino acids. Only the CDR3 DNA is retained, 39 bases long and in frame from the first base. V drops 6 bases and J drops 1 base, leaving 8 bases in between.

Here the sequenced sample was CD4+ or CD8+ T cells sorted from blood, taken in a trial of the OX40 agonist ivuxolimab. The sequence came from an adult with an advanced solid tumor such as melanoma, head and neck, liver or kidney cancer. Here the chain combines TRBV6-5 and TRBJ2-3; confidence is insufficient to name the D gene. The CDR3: CASRGLGTDTQYF. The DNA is TGTGCCAGCAGGGGCCTAGGCACAGATACGCAGTATTTT.